This T cell receptor (beta chain) appears in the sequencing data of a study of blood T cell repertoires in COVID-19. Overall study context: COVID-19 samples, acute and convalescent, were from the United States, Italy and Spain. T cells, B-cell-depleted T cells, or PBMCs provided the cDNA or gDNA that served as material.

V shed 2 bases and J 4 bases; nucleotides not matched to a gene: 6. There are 15 residues in the CDR3. CDR1 and CDR2 (germline): MNHNS, SASEGT. As handled by the study authors: Amplified reference gene primers provided the basis for estimating nucleated cell counts. Sequencing was performed with immunoSEQ multiplex PCR; in TCRdb, only in-frame clones are kept and a portion is missing. V, J and clone size were drawn from that table, and D and trimming were deduced from the DNA. The sample contains 180,000 or so clones, approximately 90% of which appear only once. The chain uses TRBV6-1 and TRBJ1-2; 8 nucleotides agree with TRBD1. The receptor was derived from a young man with active or convalescent COVID-19. Sequences were obtained from peripheral blood. This chain's CDR3 is CASSEQGAGPYGYTF. DNA for the CDR3: TGTGCCAGCAGTGAACAGGGGGCTGGCCCCTATGGCTACACCTTC.